The clone carrying this T cell receptor beta chain was detected ten times or more. Its antigen is still unknown. The data were taken from a study of T cells in Graves' hyperthyroidism and ophthalmopathy. Roughly 10 ml of fresh peripheral blood supplied the PBMCs. What was amplified from RNA transcripts were TCR beta CDR3 regions. Carried out on the TCR CDR3, a first-round RT-PCR used the HTBI primer set. Each CDR3 protein is one row after TCRdb ran MiXCR on the multiplex PCR reads. The table includes some 510,000 distinct CDR3 sequences, less than 25% detected once. The CDR3 length is 16 residues. Trimming took 2 bases from V and 0 from J, leaving 11 bases between them. Study-level findings and limits: With a median lead of roughly 6.2 months before onset, the model predicted ophthalmopathy.

The TCR comes from a man aged 18 to 29 with Graves' hyperthyroidism. Sequenced: blood. The genes are TRBV12-3 or TRBV12-4 and TRBJ1-5; no definite D call. The CDR3, as DNA: TGTGCCAGCAGTTTATACAGCATCTATAGCAATCAGCCCCAGCATTTT. As protein: CASSLYSIYSNQPQHF.